This is a list of T cell receptor beta chains from one sample in a study of T cell responses to AZD1222 COVID-19 vaccine. Assay: immunoSEQ multiplex PCR; the TCRdb copy retains only in-frame clones and omits some. This sample has some 120,000 clones, with 70% to 90% found just once. The sequencing used peripheral blood, collected on day 0 of AZD1222 vaccination. The receptors come from an adult in good health. Both conserved end residues are trimmed from each CDR3. Size values are once, few and many counts, or a class for expanded clones, and some rows have none.

NA | 13 | TRBJ1-1 | TRBV18 | ASSPGEPSNTEAF
NA | 14 | TRBJ2-5 | TRBV11-2 | ASSLSGLGVGETQY
NA | 17 | TRBJ2-5 | TRBV5-4 | ASSVSPSGLAGGRETQY
NA | 14 | TRBJ2-7 | TRBV3-1/TRBV3-2 | ASSQDLGQGGDEQY
NA | 11 | TRBJ1-6 | TRBV7-7 | ASSLDRGSPLH
NA | 14 | TRBJ2-1 | TRBV18 | ASSQAPGQGYNEQF
NA | 14 | TRBJ1-2 | TRBV27 | ASSFNGAGQGYGYT
NA | 11 | TRBJ1-1 | TRBV7-2 | ASKTGIDTEAF
NA | 13 | TRBJ1-2 | TRBV19 | ASTRDRGANYGYT
once | 12 | TRBJ2-3 | TRBV7-9 | AIQAGQRTDTQY
NA | 12 | TRBJ1-2 | TRBV5-1 | ASRSGTGTYGYT
NA | 13 | TRBJ1-2 | TRBV4-1 | ASSHPGGGTYGYT
NA | 12 | TRBJ1-6 | TRBV27 | ASSSTTGNSPLH
NA | 13 | TRBJ1-2 | TRBV7-9 | ASSSGGGVTYGYT
few | 13 | TRBJ1-6 | TRBV4-2 | ASSQEEGYNSPLH
NA | 13 | TRBJ1-1 | TRBV29-1 | SVEGSGGYDTEAF
NA | 12 | TRBJ2-2 | TRBV10-3 | AIGSGTHTGELF
NA | 15 | TRBJ1-3 | TRBV7-2 | ASSRDRALISGNTIY
NA | 14 | TRBJ2-2 | TRBV7-9 | ASSPRVWGNTGELF
NA | 10 | TRBJ1-2 | TRBV6-5 | ASKTANYGYT
NA | 13 | TRBJ1-4 | TRBV5-4 | ASSLGGQGNEKLF
NA | 9 | TRBJ1-1 | TRBV20-1 | SASPGPRAI
NA | 12 | TRBJ2-7 | TRBV28 | ASSLTGGTYEQY
NA | 9 | TRBJ2-2 | TRBV6-5 | ASKWTGELF
NA | 15 | TRBJ2-6 | TRBV19 | ASSEGPHTSGANVLT
NA | 15 | TRBJ1-1 | TRBV6-1 | ASSDEMGQAMNTEAF
NA | 12 | TRBJ1-1 | TRBV11-2 | ASSLAAGSTEAF
NA | 13 | TRBJ2-2 | TRBV19 | ASSTVGTNTGELF
few | 14 | TRBJ1-6 | TRBV5-4 | ASSSDRDTYNSPLH
NA | 13 | TRBJ2-7 | TRBV19 | ATREWTGPLTEQY
few | 11 | TRBJ1-2 | TRBV19 | ASTLDRNYGYT
NA | 11 | TRBJ1-4 | TRBV4-3 | ASSRGLWEKLF
NA | 13 | TRBJ2-1 | TRBV2 | ASSQDRGLYNEQF
NA | 18 | TRBJ1-1 | TRBV5-1 | ASSLLPGTGIGVSNTEAF
NA | 10 | TRBJ1-3 | TRBV4-1 | ASSQEFGAIY
once | 14 | TRBJ2-7 | TRBV5-6 | ASSLGGGTGTYEQY
NA | 14 | TRBJ2-3 | TRBV15 | ATTTTRGGGSDTQY
NA | 14 | TRBJ2-2 | TRBV11-2 | ASSTRGGGWTGELF
NA | 12 | TRBJ1-2 | TRBV19 | ASSRDPAVYGYT
NA | 12 | TRBJ1-1 | TRBV7-9 | ASRSRGGNTEAF
NA | 12 | TRBJ2-5 | TRBV3-1/TRBV3-2 | ASSQGQVRETQY
NA | 14 | TRBJ1-1 | TRBV15 | ATSRGWDLRGTEAF
once | 13 | TRBJ1-4 | TRBV7-6 | ASSLVSGGAGKLF
NA | 12 | TRBJ2-1 | TRBV7-9 | ASSRTSSGNEQF
NA | 14 | TRBJ2-5 | TRBV5-1 | ASSLPGQGEGETQY